One TCR beta chain is described in this entry. Some clones are missing from TCRdb's copy, which holds only in-frame ones; the method was immunoSEQ multiplex PCR. Here the sample spans 100,000 to 150,000 clones, around 89% being singletons. The data were taken from a study of T cells in localized non-small cell lung cancer. The source is a female donor over 55 with stage I lung adenocarcinoma. The source was peripheral blood, collected before any cancer treatment.

CDR3 protein: CASSRQGLAKNIQYF. DNA for the CDR3: TGTGCCAGCAGCCGACAGGGGTTAGCCAAAAACATTCAGTACTTC. The chain couples TRBV5-4 to TRBJ2-4; TRBD1 matches 8 bases. Trimming cost V 4 bases and J 0 bases; bases outside gene matches: 3. Per the germline V gene, CDR1 is SGHNT and CDR2 is YYREEE (reference sequence). The CDR3 has 15 amino acids.